This T cell receptor (beta chain) stems from a study of blood T cell repertoires in COVID-19 (dated by TCRdb to the early 2020s). Looking at the study overall: Samples covering the acute and convalescent phases of COVID-19 were provided by collaborators in the United States, Italy and Spain. The prospective study material was composed of cDNA or gDNA derived from T cells, B-cell-depleted T cells, or PBMCs. Subjects who had been exposed to COVID-19, were actively infected with it, or had recovered from it provided the deeply sampled blood TCRbeta repertoires that made up the dataset. The repertoires were released in a freely available public database meant as a resource for research on the immune response to SARS-CoV-2. The samples were drawn from the first 160 participants of the ongoing ImmuneRACE study and from some 1,300 subjects provided by 6 global collaborators. Nearly every sample came with metadata listing a de-identified subject ID, COVID-19 status, age in years and sex. Where available, HLA class I and class II types were taken from metadata supplied by the sample provider and were not determined by assay-based typing. Summary of the overall study and its limitations: The amount of clinical and demographic metadata varied by source and participant and was provided uncurated.

Each collaborating institution followed its own protocols to collect whole blood in K2EDTA tubes. For TCRbeta analysis, collaborator samples were shipped as frozen whole blood, as isolated PBMCs, or as DNA extracted from either sample type. A note on this clone: Its recognized antigen is unknown. No per-base quality is available; no much larger clone lies one base away.

CDR1 ENHRY and CDR2 SYGVKD are derived from the germline V gene. V loses 2 bases at its end and J loses 2 bases; junction bases beyond the gene matches: 4. CDR3 length: 15 amino acids, cysteine to phenylalanine. The retained sequence is limited to the CDR3, 45 bases, with the frame set at the first base. TCRbeta CDR3 regions were amplified from genomic DNA by means of the immunoSEQ Assay, a bias-controlled multiplex PCR. For the original study's pipeline: The number of nucleated cells in each sample was estimated by amplification of reference gene primers within the assay. To quantify the absolute abundance of each unique TCRbeta CDR3 rearrangement, sequence reads were collapsed and filtered. For each sample, productive Simpson clonality was calculated as the square root of Simpson's diversity index over productive rearrangements. Drawn from immuneACCESS, this table holds only the in-frame rearrangements with V and J called that TCRdb kept. Clones are partly lost; checked studies trace under half to an unresolved V gene and leave the rest unexplained. D and trimming were read from the DNA, whereas the V and J calls and clone size are those reported in that table. Within this sample are 60,000 to 90,000 clones, with about 74% of them counted one time only. The top ten clonotypes cover just over 2.5% of the sample.

Sequencing was performed on peripheral blood. The receptor was derived from a human donor with acute or convalescent COVID-19. The donor label of this sample is uncertain. The sequence joins TRBV10-3 to TRBJ2-5; a stretch of 8 junction bases matches TRBD2. The CDR3 reads as follows: CAISEGGTRQETQYF. In nucleotides, the sequence is TGTGCCATCAGTGAGGGTGGGACTAGACAAGAGACCCAGTACTTC.